One and the same sample provided the 11 T cell receptor beta chains below, sequenced in a study of blood T cell repertoires in COVID-19. TCRdb's copy holds only in-frame clones and misses some; the assay was immunoSEQ multiplex PCR. Counted here are about 220,000 clones, roughly 81% occurring once; the ten biggest clones make up around 2.9%. Sequencing was done on a sample of peripheral blood. Source of these receptors: a man aged 45-65 years who had recovered from COVID-19.

The sample holds a few counts of this clone. The chain carries TRBV4-2 and TRBJ1-2; 10 bases align to TRBD1. The V gene's germline CDR1 is LGHNA and CDR2 YNFKEQ. The CDR3 is made up of 17 amino acids. Unmatched junction bases numbered 10, after V lost 1 base and J lost 5 bases. Here the CDR3 DNA reads TGTGCCAGCAGCCAAGGGGCCGTCGGGACAGGGGCTTATGGCTACACCTTC. Translated, it gives CASSQGAVGTGAYGYTF.

This sequence joins TRBV5-1 and TRBJ1-5; TRBD1 matches 8 bases. CDR1 and CDR2 from the germline V gene are SGHRS and YFSETQ. CDR3 length: 17 amino acids. Losses at the gene ends were 4 bases for V and 1 base for J; bases not matched to a gene: 10. The CDR3 sequence is CASSPKPTGESNQPQHF. The DNA of the CDR3 is TGCGCCAGCAGCCCAAAACCGACAGGGGAGAGCAATCAGCCCCAGCATTTT.

The rearrangement joins TRBV4-1 to TRBJ1-3; D gene unclear. This CDR3 spans 16 amino acids. The V and J ends lost 0 bases and 3 bases respectively, with 12 bases between them. The germline gives CDR1 MGHRA, CDR2 YSYEKL. The CDR3 sequence is CASSQDRAQFGNTIYF. The CDR3 DNA sequence: TGCGCCAGCAGCCAAGATAGAGCGCAATTTGGAAACACCATATATTTT.

The chain is built from TRBV6-1 and TRBJ2-2, with 12 bases aligning to TRBD2. With V trimmed by 4 bases and J by 5 bases, 5 bases remained unmatched. The CDR3 covers 16 residues. Germline values: CDR1 MNHNS, CDR2 SASEGT. The CDR3 region is CASSVGLAGRTGELFF. In DNA, the CDR3 is TGTGCCAGCAGTGTTGGACTAGCGGGAAGGACCGGGGAGCTGTTTTTT.

This rearrangement joins TRBV27 to TRBJ2-3; 11 bases agree with TRBD2. Unmatched junction bases numbered 5, after V lost 5 bases and J lost 1 base. Looked up from germline, CDR1 is MNHEY and CDR2 is SMNVEV (reference sequence). CDR3 length: 16 amino acids. The CDR3: CASSPAGLAGTDTQYF. In DNA, the CDR3 is TGTGCCAGCAGTCCCGCGGGACTAGCGGGCACAGATACGCAGTATTTT.

The table lists this clone with a count of one. The chain uses TRBV7-2 and TRBJ1-5; D possibly corresponds to TRBD1 (5 bases). Germline-derived CDR1 and CDR2 are SGHTA and FQGNSA. Trimming stripped 3 bases from V and 0 bases from J, with 9 bases between. The CDR3 is made up of 15 amino acids. The CDR3 DNA reads as TGTGCCAGCAGCTTGGAGGGGAATAGCAATCAGCCCCAGCATTTT. This codes for CASSLEGNSNQPQHF.

The CDR3 nucleotides read TGTGCCAGAAGCTTGTTCTTCGGGGACAGGGAACCCTACGAGCAGTACTTC. Its translation is CARSLFFGDREPYEQYF. The chain employs TRBV5-3 and TRBJ2-7, with 9 bases that match TRBD1. TRBV5-3 has ORF status, its function being uncertain. The CDR3 consists of 17 residues. Unmatched junction bases numbered 10, after V lost 1 base and J lost 2 bases.

This clone has more than one count but fewer than ten. This chain uses TRBV18 with TRBJ2-7; D may be TRBD2 (5 bases). This CDR3 is 13 amino acids long. The V end lost 2 bases, the J end lost 2 bases, and 7 bases lay between the germline ends. Germline V gene data show CDR1 as KGHSH and CDR2 as LQKENI. The CDR3: CASSPEGPYEQYF. The CDR3, as DNA: TGTGCCAGCTCACCAGAGGGCCCCTACGAGCAGTACTTC.

The chain recombines TRBV6-1 with TRBJ2-3, with 9 bases fitting TRBD2. The CDR3 is 14 residues long. After removal of 3 bases from V and 5 bases from J, the junction contained 3 bases not matched to a gene. Germline assignment: CDR1 MNHNS and CDR2 SASEGT. CDR3 nucleotide sequence: TGTGCCAGCAGTGAGGCGGGAGGGGAAGATACGCAGTATTTT. Protein: CASSEAGGEDTQYF.

CDR3 sequence (DNA): TGTGCCAGCACCACTAGGGGGACTAGCGGCTACAATGAGCAGTTCTTC. This translates into CASTTRGTSGYNEQFF. V usage is TRBV11-2 and J usage is TRBJ2-1; 11 bases are shared with TRBD2. This CDR3 comprises 16 residues. The germline V gene encodes CDR1 SGHAT and CDR2 FQNNGV. With 7 bases clipped from V and 3 bases from J, the junction kept 8 bases outside the gene matches.

The chain uses TRBV21-1 and TRBJ1-1; TRBD1 is taken as the D call from the table, unchecked against the DNA. TRBV21-1 is deemed a pseudogene. The CDR3 runs to 17 residues. The CDR3 DNA follows: TGTGCCAGCAACCCACCGACCCCGGGACACTCGAACACTGAAGCTTTCTTT. Translated, it gives CASNPPTPGHSNTEAFF.